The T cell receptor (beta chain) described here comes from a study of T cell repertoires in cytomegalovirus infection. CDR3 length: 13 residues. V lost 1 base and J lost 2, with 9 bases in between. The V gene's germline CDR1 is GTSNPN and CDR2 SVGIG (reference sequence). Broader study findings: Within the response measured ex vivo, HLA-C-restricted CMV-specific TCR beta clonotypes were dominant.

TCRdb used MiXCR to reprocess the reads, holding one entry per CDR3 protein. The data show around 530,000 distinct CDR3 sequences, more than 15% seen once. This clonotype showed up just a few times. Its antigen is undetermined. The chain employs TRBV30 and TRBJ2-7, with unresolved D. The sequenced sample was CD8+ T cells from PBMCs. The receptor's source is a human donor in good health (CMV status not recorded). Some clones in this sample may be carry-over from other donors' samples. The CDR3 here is CAWSGASPYEQYF. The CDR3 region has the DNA TGTGCCTGGAGTGGAGCGTCCCCCTACGAGCAGTACTTC.